This TCR beta chain comes out of a study of cytomegalovirus exposure and HLA in healthy donors. At the level of the study: The 120 or so validation repertoires used the same platform as the 550 to 800 first-cohort repertoires (as reported by a later analysis). Notes on the study in general: It was reported that the classifier diagnosed cytomegalovirus status with high specificity and sensitivity in both the original and validation cohorts. There were three CMV-associated chains whose specificity for CMV antigens was confirmed in vitro.

Libraries were prepared by immunoSEQ multiplex PCR; TCRdb keeps only in-frame clonotypes and omits some of them. The table lists about 330,000 clones, around 90% of them singletons. V dropped 5 bases and J dropped 3; count of bases not matched to a gene: 7. Per the germline V gene, CDR1 is LNHNV and CDR2 is YYDKDF (reference sequence). The CDR3 extends over 15 amino acids. About this clone: Its antigen is unidentified.

Material for sequencing was PBMCs. This TCR was recovered from a woman between 25 and 40 years old in good health and CMV-seropositive. The genes are TRBV15 and TRBJ2-7; 10 bases map to TRBD1. The CDR3 DNA reads as TGTGCCACCAGCCTACCGGGACAGGGGAACTACGAGCAGTACTTC. Protein product: CATSLPGQGNYEQYF.